A single sample gave rise to the 18 T cell receptor beta chains below, sequenced in a study of T cell responses to AZD1222 COVID-19 vaccine (dated by TCRdb to the early 2020s). The method was the immunoSEQ multiplex PCR assay. TCRdb retrieved this table from immuneACCESS and kept in-frame rearrangements only. Not all clones are present; in checked studies, unresolved V genes account for under half, and no reason is known for the remainder. The sample data list 98,000 or so clones, and 80% to 90% of these were observed just once. The ten largest clones add up to about 8.7% of the sample. This specimen's time point label, interpreted: baseline before first vaccination. The material was peripheral blood, obtained on day 0 of AZD1222 vaccination. The receptors stem from an adult in good health.

The chain combines TRBV7-9 with TRBJ1-4, with 7 bases identical to TRBD1. J gave up 0 bases and V 6 bases, and 13 bases lay outside the gene matches. The germline gives CDR1 SEHNR, CDR2 FQNEAQ (reference sequence). CDR3 size: 18 residues. CDR3 sequence reads: CASSLLGTAFATNEKLFF. The CDR3 DNA sequence: TGTGCCAGCAGTCTTCTCGGGACAGCGTTTGCAACTAATGAAAAACTGTTTTTT.

The chain has TRBV5-1 and TRBJ2-1, with D hard to call. The germline CDR1 and CDR2 sequences are SGHRS and YFSETQ. The CDR3 has 14 residues. The V and J ends lost 3 bases and 7 bases respectively, with 14 bases between them. CDR3 loop: CASSSQPIGNEQFF. Here the CDR3 DNA reads TGCGCCAGCAGCTCACAACCTATAGGGAATGAGCAGTTCTTC. Filled out from reference TRBV5-1 and TRBJ2-1, the complete variable domain reads KAGVTQTPRYLIKTRGQQVTLSCSPISGHRSVSWYQQTPGQGLQFLFEYFSETQRNKGNFPGRFSGRQFSNSRSEMNVSTLELGDSALYLCASSSQPIGNEQFFGPGTRLTVL.

This chain joins TRBV27 and TRBJ2-5, with D perhaps TRBD2 (7 bases). The CDR3 is 18 residues long. Trimming took off 4 bases at V and 2 bases at J, with 23 bases between the two ends. Per the germline V gene, CDR1 is MNHEY and CDR2 is SMNVEV (reference sequence). Written as DNA, the CDR3 is TGTGCCAGCAGTTCTCAAGGGGGGGCAGGGGAATTTCAAGAGACCCAGTACTTC. Translating it yields CASSSQGGAGEFQETQYF.

The chain uses TRBV6-1 and TRBJ1-2; D perhaps matches TRBD1 (5 bases). The CDR3 sequence is 15 residues long. Germline CDR1 is MNHNS and CDR2 is SASEGT. V lost 2 bases to trimming and J lost 5 bases, with 15 bases between them. CDR3 coding DNA: TGTGCCAGCAGTGAAACCGGGACTGGGGGATATGGCTACACCTTC. It specifies CASSETGTGGYGYTF.

V usage is TRBV28 and J usage is TRBJ2-1; D is unclear. This CDR3 region has 14 residues. Germline loops: CDR1 MDHEN, CDR2 SYDVKM. The V end was cut by 8 bases, the J end by 0 bases, with 11 bases between. CDR3 nucleotide sequence: TGTGCCAGCGAATCCTCCAGCTCCTACAATGAGCAGTTCTTC. Its translation is CASESSSSYNEQFF.

The chain carries TRBV7-9 and TRBJ2-5, with D maybe TRBD2 (7 bases). V lost 3 bases and J 7 bases, leaving 18 bases between the germline ends. The germline CDR1 and CDR2 sequences are SEHNR and FQNEAQ (reference sequence). The CDR3 loop spans 15 amino acids. The CDR3 spells CASSFDGAGALTQYF. The CDR3 nucleotides are TGTGCCAGCAGCTTTGATGGGGCGGGGGCACTGACCCAGTACTTC.

This chain's CDR3 is CASSLAFSGGGSTDTQYF. The CDR3 DNA follows: TGTGCCAGCAGCTTAGCTTTTAGCGGGGGGGGTAGCACAGATACGCAGTATTTT. The V call is TRBV7-2, the J call TRBJ2-3, with TRBD2 identical over 11 bases. CDR1 and CDR2 (germline): SGHTA, FQGNSA. The CDR3 runs 18 residues. Trimming cost V 0 bases and J 0 bases; bases outside gene matches: 5.

V gene TRBV5-1 combines with J gene TRBJ1-2, with 9 bases lining up with TRBD1. V lost 0 bases, J lost 8 bases, and 8 bases stayed unmatched. CDR1 and CDR2 from the germline V gene are SGHRS and YFSETQ. This CDR3 is 15 amino acids long. CDR3 in DNA: TGCGCCAGCAGCTTGGGGACTCCCGGACAGGGGGGCTACACCTTC. Translating it yields CASSLGTPGQGGYTF.

The sample holds a few counts of this clone. The chain employs TRBV5-5 and TRBJ2-1; 7 nucleotides agree with TRBD2. The trim removed 4 bases at V and 0 bases at J, leaving 4 bases unmatched. The CDR3 is 15 residues long. Germline V gives CDR1 SGHKS, CDR2 YYEKEE (reference sequence). The CDR3 spells CASSRRGDSYNEQFF. CDR3 in DNA: TGTGCCAGCAGCCGTCGGGGGGACTCCTACAATGAGCAGTTCTTC.

The chain is built from TRBV7-9 and TRBJ2-4, with no clear D. The V gene's germline CDR1 is SEHNR and CDR2 FQNEAQ (reference sequence). V gave up 6 bases and J gave up 9 bases, with 15 bases separating them. The CDR3 totals 13 residues. The CDR3 DNA reads as TGTGCCAGCAGTACAGAGGTCTGGGCCATTCAGTACTTC. It is translated as CASSTEVWAIQYF. Full variable domain (missing parts from reference TRBV7-9 and TRBJ2-4): DTGVSQNPRHKITKRGQNVTFRCDPISEHNRLYWYRQTLGQGPEFLTYFQNEAQLEKSRLLSDRFSAERPKGSFSTLEIQRTEQGDSAMYLCASSTEVWAIQYFGAGTRLSVL.

This chain links TRBV7-2 with TRBJ2-1; a weak D match, TRBD2 (5 bases). Deletions cut 0 bases from V and 0 bases from J, with 6 bases between. Looked up from germline, CDR1 is SGHTA and CDR2 is FQGNSA. The CDR3 sequence is 15 residues long. For the CDR3, the DNA is TGTGCCAGCAGCTTAGCAGGGAGCTCCTACAATGAGCAGTTCTTC. Translating gives CASSLAGSSYNEQFF.

V gene TRBV28 combines with J gene TRBJ2-7, with D maybe TRBD1 (5 bases). CDR1 is MDHEN, CDR2 SYDVKM, per germline. Trimming took off 5 bases at V and 3 bases at J, with 11 bases between the two ends. There are 13 residues in the CDR3. The CDR3 here is CASSPPGFYEQYF. Here the CDR3 DNA reads TGTGCCAGCAGTCCCCCAGGGTTCTACGAGCAGTACTTC.

The chain uses TRBV7-2 and TRBJ2-3; 9 bases line up with TRBD2. J gave up 3 bases and V 5 bases, and 9 bases lay outside the gene matches. The CDR3 runs to 16 residues. Germline V gene lookup returns CDR1 SGHTA and CDR2 FQGNSA. The CDR3 nucleotides are TGTGCCAGCAGCCCCGTAGCGGGAGCCACTACAGATACGCAGTATTTT. This codes for CASSPVAGATTDTQYF.

The chain carries TRBV5-1 and TRBJ2-5; possibly TRBD1 or TRBD2 for D (5 bases each). Germline CDR1 reads SGHRS; CDR2 reads YFSETQ. Deletions cut 7 bases from V and 1 base from J, with 20 bases between. The CDR3 has 16 residues. CDR3 amino acids: CASLQNPGRIQETQYF. The CDR3 DNA reads TGCGCCAGCTTACAGAACCCGGGACGGATCCAAGAGACCCAGTACTTC.

The chain has TRBV27 and TRBJ2-5; D perhaps matches TRBD2 (7 bases). CDR1 is MNHEY, CDR2 SMNVEV, per germline (reference sequence). The CDR3 runs 15 residues. Trimming stripped 0 bases from V and 4 bases from J, with 12 bases between. CDR3 sequence reads: CASSLSGGQGETQYF. The CDR3 DNA follows: TGTGCCAGCAGTTTATCGGGGGGGCAGGGAGAGACCCAGTACTTC.

This clone was seen a single time. This chain joins TRBV6-2 or TRBV6-3 and TRBJ1-1, with D possibly TRBD1 on 5 matching bases. The CDR3 covers 16 residues. Germline V lookup: CDR1 MNHEY, CDR2 SVGEGT. Trimming removed 2 bases from V and 1 base from J, with 14 bases in between. CDR3 bases: TGTGCCAGCAGTTACAGGGGAGCGGGACGGAACACTGAAGCTTTCTTT. Translation gives CASSYRGAGRNTEAFF.

The V call is TRBV12-3 or TRBV12-4, the J call TRBJ2-6; possibly TRBD2 for D (5 bases). Trimming removed 11 bases from V and 0 bases from J, with 8 bases in between. This CDR3 contains 13 residues. The CDR3 nucleotides are TGTGCCGGACTGGACTCTGGGGCCAACGTCCTGACTTTC. Translated, it gives CAGLDSGANVLTF.

The chain joins TRBV10-3 to TRBJ1-6, with a weak D call TRBD1 (5 bases). Germline V gives CDR1 ENHRY, CDR2 SYGVKD. The CDR3 loop spans 16 amino acids. The V end lost 5 bases, the J end lost 2 bases, and 13 bases lay between the germline ends. In DNA, the CDR3 is TGTGCCATCAGTAGAGAAGGGGCGGCCTATAATTCACCCCTCCACTTT. Amino acids: CAISREGAAYNSPLHF.